What follows are 20 T cell receptor beta chains derived from one specimen sequenced in a study of response to subunit inactivated influenza vaccine. TCRdb fed the RT-PCR reads into MiXCR, producing one record per CDR3 protein. There are about 480,000 distinct CDR3 sequences in the sample; about an eighth occur only once, and 10% to 15% lies in the top ten. Material: PBMCs from blood, obtained roughly 45 days after vaccination. The receptor source for this set is a man aged 45 to 65 who received an inactivated influenza vaccine.

In its sample, this clonotype was seen a few times. The V and J genes are TRBV21-1 and TRBJ2-5; the D call of TRBD1 is as the table states it, not checked on the DNA. TRBV21-1 is a known pseudogene. The CDR3 is 16 amino acids. As DNA, the CDR3 is TGTGCCAGCAGCCACGGCCAGGGGAAGGGTCTAGAAGACCAGTACTTC. It translates to CASSHGQGKGLEDQYF.

The J gene is TRBJ2-5, the V gene TRBV5-1, with 9 positions matching TRBD1. V was pared by 2 bases and J by 4 bases, with 6 bases of the junction left unmatched. The CDR3 contains 15 residues. CDR1 is SGHRS and CDR2 is YFSETQ in the germline V gene. The CDR3 nucleotides are TGCGCCAGCAGCTTACCGGGACAGGGAGGAGAGACCCAGTACTTC. Translating it yields CASSLPGQGGETQYF.

This clonotype came up many times. One end of the junction fails to match germline, which may point to a read error. V and J are TRBV6-1 and TRBJ2-3; 7 bases align to TRBD1. The V gene's germline CDR1 is MNHNS and CDR2 SASEGT. The CDR3 contains 17 residues. The DNA of the CDR3 is TGTGCCAGCAGAGAAGGCCCAGGGACAGTGGCGGCAGATACGCAGTATTTT. Translating it yields CASREGPGTVAADTQYF.

This clonotype was recorded at least ten times. V and J are TRBV10-3 and TRBJ2-2, with D possibly TRBD2 on 5 matching bases. The CDR3 has 14 amino acids. Trimming left V 7 bases short and J 0 bases short, with 9 bases between. Per the germline V gene, CDR1 is ENHRY and CDR2 is SYGVKD. CDR3 sequence: CAINSEANTGELFF. Written as DNA, the CDR3 is TGTGCCATCAATAGCGAAGCGAACACCGGGGAGCTGTTTTTT.

In its sample, this clonotype was seen a few times. The rearrangement joins TRBV7-2 to TRBJ2-3, with TRBD1 identical over 10 bases. This CDR3 is 16 amino acids long. In germline, CDR1 is SGHTA, CDR2 FQGNSA. V shed 0 bases, J shed 4 bases, and the junction held 4 bases outside the gene matches. The CDR3 region has the DNA TGTGCCAGCAGCTTAGCACAGGGACAGGGGTCAGATACGCAGTATTTT. This sequence encodes CASSLAQGQGSDTQYF.

V and J are TRBV9 and TRBJ2-2; D tentatively reads TRBD1 or TRBD2 (5 bases each). CDR1 and CDR2 from the germline V gene are SGDLS and YYNGEE. Trimming pared 0 bases from V and 7 bases from J, leaving 10 bases between. The CDR3 extends over 14 amino acids. CDR3 DNA: TGTGCCAGCAGCGTAGGGGGGAAGGACGGGGAGCTGTTTTTT. Protein product: CASSVGGKDGELFF.

This clonotype was seen a few times. CDR3 region: CATSDLTTNKQYF. In DNA form, the CDR3 reads TGTGCCACCAGTGATTTGACCACAAACAAACAGTATTTT. The rearrangement joins TRBV24-1 to TRBJ2-3; no reliable D call. The V and J ends lost 0 bases and 12 bases respectively, with 12 bases between them. Germline CDR1 reads KGHDR; CDR2 reads SFDVKD. The CDR3 runs to 13 residues.

This clonotype has just a few counts. J is TRBJ2-2 and V is TRBV10-2, with D perhaps matching TRBD1 (5 bases). CDR3 length: 16 amino acids. The germline gives CDR1 WSHSY, CDR2 SAAADI. Between the trimmed V and J ends, which lost 0 bases and 3 bases, there was a span of 11 bases. The CDR3 is CASSESFGADTGELFF. In nucleotides, the CDR3 is TGCGCCAGCAGTGAGTCATTTGGGGCTGACACCGGGGAGCTGTTTTTT.

This sequence joins TRBV5-1 and TRBJ2-7; TRBD2 matches at 11 bases. The CDR3 spans 14 residues. Trimming removed 4 bases from V and 5 bases from J; junction bases left unmatched: 5. The germline gives CDR1 SGHRS, CDR2 YFSETQ. DNA of the CDR3: TGCGCCAGCAGCAATAGCGGGGGGGAGAACGAGCAGTACTTC. Residues: CASSNSGGENEQYF.

This clonotype has more than one count but fewer than ten. The genes are TRBV11-2 and TRBJ2-3; D not certain. V gave up 4 bases and J gave up 2 bases, with 13 bases separating them. The CDR3 length is 15 residues. Germline CDR1 SGHAT, CDR2 FQNNGV. CDR3 sequence: CASSSQSLYTDTQYF. CDR3 sequence (DNA): TGTGCCAGCAGCTCTCAGAGCCTATACACAGATACGCAGTATTTT.

V is TRBV5-1 and J is TRBJ2-7; weak D call: TRBD1 (5 bases). Germline V gene data show CDR1 as SGHRS and CDR2 as YFSETQ. V shed 1 base and J shed 3 bases, with 11 bases lying between them. The CDR3 sequence is 14 residues long. The CDR3 DNA reads TGCGCCAGCAGCTTGAGGGGCGACAGCTACGAGCAGTACTTC. This translates into CASSLRGDSYEQYF.

The V and J genes are TRBV11-3 and TRBJ2-2, with TRBD2 identical over 8 bases. Germline V CDR1 and CDR2: SGHNT, YENEEA. The V and J ends lost 4 bases and 2 bases, in that order; junction bases with no gene match: 3. The CDR3 consists of 15 residues. CDR3 bases: TGTGCCAGCAGCTCAAGCGGGGGAAACACCGGGGAGCTGTTTTTT. This sequence encodes CASSSSGGNTGELFF. Using reference TRBV11-3 and TRBJ2-2 for the parts outside the CDR3, the full variable domain is EAGVVQSPRYKIIEKKQPVAFWCNPISGHNTLYWYLQNLGQGPELLIRYENEEAVDDSQLPKDRFSAERLKGVDSTLKIQPAELGDSAVYLCASSSSGGNTGELFFGEGSRLTVL.

This clonotype was counted only a few times. The chain joins TRBV4-2 to TRBJ1-1; D perhaps matches TRBD1 (5 bases). V lost 5 bases, J lost 3 bases, and 10 bases lay in between. In germline, CDR1 is LGHNA, CDR2 YNFKEQ. This CDR3 has 13 residues. The CDR3 protein is CASSVGADTEAFF. CDR3 nucleotide sequence: TGTGCCAGCAGCGTCGGGGCGGACACTGAAGCTTTCTTT.

A few counts support this clonotype. V usage is TRBV20-1 and J usage is TRBJ2-1; 7 bases line up with TRBD1. The CDR3 has 16 residues. Germline-derived CDR1 and CDR2 are DFQATT and SNEGSKA (reference sequence). The ends lost 0 bases at V and 6 bases at J; junction bases unmatched: 11. The CDR3 loop reads CSARDPTGLLVNEQFF. CDR3 in DNA: TGCAGTGCTAGAGACCCGACAGGGCTCTTGGTCAATGAGCAGTTCTTC.

This clonotype was counted between two and nine times. The chain is built from TRBV27 and TRBJ2-7, with 9 bases lining up with TRBD1. V was pared by 6 bases and J by 0 bases, with 6 bases of the junction left unmatched. The CDR3 has 15 residues. Germline V lookup: CDR1 MNHEY, CDR2 SMNVEV (reference sequence). CDR3 sequence: CASRDRGLNSYEQYF. In DNA, the CDR3 is TGTGCCAGCAGAGACAGGGGGTTGAACTCCTACGAGCAGTACTTC.

The rearrangement joins TRBV7-2 to TRBJ2-7; a weak D match, TRBD2 (5 bases). Germline CDR1 is SGHTA and CDR2 is FQGNSA. The CDR3 has 11 amino acids. The ends were cut back, 6 bases at V and 12 bases at J, with 15 bases in the middle. The CDR3: CASRSGLNLYF. The CDR3 DNA follows: TGTGCCAGCAGAAGCGGACTGAATCTGTACTTC.

This clonotype was detected only a few times. This rearrangement joins TRBV5-1 to TRBJ2-7; unclear D gene. Per germline, CDR1 SGHRS and CDR2 YFSETQ. V lost 3 bases and J 4 bases, leaving 8 bases between the germline ends. This CDR3 spans 12 amino acids. The CDR3 DNA reads as TGCGCCAGCAGCTGGAACGAGTACGAGCAGTACTTC. Protein: CASSWNEYEQYF.

The rearrangement uses TRBV3-1 and TRBJ2-1; D is unclear. The V end lost 7 bases, the J end lost 6 bases, and 7 bases lay between the germline ends. The germline V gene has CDR1 LGHDT and CDR2 YNNKEL (reference sequence). The CDR3 is 11 amino acids. The CDR3 DNA reads as TGTGCCAGCACCAATTCCAATGAGCAGTTCTTC. Translating it yields CASTNSNEQFF.

The rearrangement uses TRBV7-2 and TRBJ1-4; D ambiguous. This CDR3 is built from 13 residues. Germline values: CDR1 SGHTA, CDR2 FQGNSA. CDR3 protein: CSTARGNNEKLFF. CDR3 DNA: TGTTCCACCGCGCGGGGTAATAATGAAAAACTGTTTTTT.

The CDR3 here is CASSLSPSQGFEQYF. In DNA form, the CDR3 reads TGTGCCAGCAGCTTATCGCCGTCTCAGGGCTTCGAGCAGTACTTC. The chain employs TRBV11-2 and TRBJ2-7, with D tentatively TRBD1 (5 bases). The germline gives CDR1 SGHAT, CDR2 FQNNGV. The CDR3 is 15 amino acids. The V and J ends lost 2 bases and 6 bases respectively, with 17 bases between them.